This T cell receptor (beta chain) was sequenced in a study of Ad26.COV2.S vaccination and SARS-CoV-2 variants. The CDR3 has 14 amino acids. Trimming shortened V by 6 bases and J by 5 bases, and 13 bases separated the two germline ends. CDR1 and CDR2 from the germline V gene are KGHSH and LQKENI. Treatment reported: some 19 received Ad26.COV2.S at low or high dose, single or two shots; about 5 received placebo; per-sample allocation not given. Following the first vaccine or placebo injection, samples were taken on day 63. The sample came from a Boston adult aged 18-55 years. Ad26.COV2.S expressed prefusion-stabilized spike from the original Wuhan strain. Measured with immunoSEQ multiplex PCR; TCRdb has only the in-frame clones, and not every one. The sample has about 400,000 clones, around 92% seen once.

The V and J genes are TRBV18 and TRBJ1-4; D gene ambiguous. Sample: peripheral blood, taken in a trial of Ad26.COV2.S vaccine versus placebo. The sequence was collected from a person between 18 and 60 years old who received the Ad26.COV2.S COVID-19 vaccine or a placebo. As DNA, the CDR3 is TGTGCCAGCTCGGTCCGCGGGCGGAATGAAAAACTGTTTTTT. This gives the protein CASSVRGRNEKLFF.